One T cell receptor (beta chain) is described in this entry. The data belong to a study of cytomegalovirus exposure and HLA in healthy donors. The V gene's germline CDR1 is GTSNPN and CDR2 SVGIG (reference sequence). V was cut by 0 bases and J by 5 bases, with 13 bases left in between. The CDR3 is made up of 15 amino acids. Primers: 60 Vbeta forward and 13 Jbeta reverse. The repertoire was sequenced with immunoSEQ multiplex PCR; TCRdb's copy has only in-frame clones and lacks some. The table lists approximately 150,000 clones, 61% of them singletons, with about 1.8% in the top ten. This receptor was identified in a male donor in good health and CMV-seronegative. The gene calls are TRBV30 and TRBJ2-2; weak D call: TRBD1 (6 bases). Sequencing used PBMCs. The DNA of the CDR3 is TGTGCCTGGAGTGTGGGGGACACGGGGACCGGGGAGCTGTTTTTT. It translates to CAWSVGDTGTGELFF.